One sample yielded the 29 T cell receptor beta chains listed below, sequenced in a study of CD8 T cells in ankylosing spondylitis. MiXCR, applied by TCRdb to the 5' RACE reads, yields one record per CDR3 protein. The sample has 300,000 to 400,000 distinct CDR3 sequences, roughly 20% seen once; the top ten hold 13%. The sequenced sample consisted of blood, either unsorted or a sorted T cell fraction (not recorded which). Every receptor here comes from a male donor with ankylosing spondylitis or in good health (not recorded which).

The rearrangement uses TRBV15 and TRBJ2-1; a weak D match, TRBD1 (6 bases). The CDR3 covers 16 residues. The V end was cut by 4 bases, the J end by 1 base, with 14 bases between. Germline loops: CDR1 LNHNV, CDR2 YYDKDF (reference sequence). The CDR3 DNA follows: TGTGCCACCAGCACCTCACAGGGTCCTTCCTACAATGAGCAGTTCTTC. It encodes CATSTSQGPSYNEQFF.

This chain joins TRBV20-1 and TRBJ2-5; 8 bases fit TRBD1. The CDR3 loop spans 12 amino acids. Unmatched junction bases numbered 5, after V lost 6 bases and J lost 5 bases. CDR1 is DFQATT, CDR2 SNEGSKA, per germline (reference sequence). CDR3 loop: CSAGTGRETQYF. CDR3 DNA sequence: TGCAGTGCCGGGACAGGACGGGAGACCCAGTACTTC.

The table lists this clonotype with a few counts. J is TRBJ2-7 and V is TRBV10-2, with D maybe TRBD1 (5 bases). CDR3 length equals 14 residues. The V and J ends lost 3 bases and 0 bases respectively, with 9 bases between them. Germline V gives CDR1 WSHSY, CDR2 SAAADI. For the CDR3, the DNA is TGCGCCAGCAGTGAAAGAGACAGCTCCTACGAGCAGTACTTC. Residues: CASSERDSSYEQYF.

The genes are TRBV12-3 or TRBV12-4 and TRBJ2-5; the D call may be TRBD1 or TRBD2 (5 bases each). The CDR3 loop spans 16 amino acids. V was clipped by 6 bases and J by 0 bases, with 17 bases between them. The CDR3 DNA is TGTGCCAGCAGCCCCTCCACCGGGACGGACCAAGAGACCCAGTACTTC. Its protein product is CASSPSTGTDQETQYF.

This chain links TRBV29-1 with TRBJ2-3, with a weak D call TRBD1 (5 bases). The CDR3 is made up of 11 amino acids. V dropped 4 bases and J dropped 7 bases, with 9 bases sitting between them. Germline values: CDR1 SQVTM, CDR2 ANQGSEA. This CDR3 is CSVVGLNTQYF. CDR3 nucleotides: TGCAGCGTTGTGGGGCTTAATACGCAGTATTTT.

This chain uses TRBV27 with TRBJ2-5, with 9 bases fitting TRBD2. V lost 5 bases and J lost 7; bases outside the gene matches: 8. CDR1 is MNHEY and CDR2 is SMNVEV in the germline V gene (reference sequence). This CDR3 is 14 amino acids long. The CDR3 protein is CASSTGLALMTQYF. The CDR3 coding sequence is TGTGCCAGCAGTACTGGACTAGCGCTTATGACCCAGTACTTC.

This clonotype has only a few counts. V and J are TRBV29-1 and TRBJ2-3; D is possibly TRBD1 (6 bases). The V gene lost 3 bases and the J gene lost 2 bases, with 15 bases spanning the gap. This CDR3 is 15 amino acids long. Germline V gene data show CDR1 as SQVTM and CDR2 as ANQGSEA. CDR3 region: CSVDDPRTVTDTQYF. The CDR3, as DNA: TGCAGCGTTGATGACCCCCGGACAGTCACAGATACGCAGTATTTT.

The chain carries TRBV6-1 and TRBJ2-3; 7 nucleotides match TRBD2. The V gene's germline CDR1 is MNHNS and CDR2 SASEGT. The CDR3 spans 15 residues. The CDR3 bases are TGTCATGCCCAGCAGTCCCTTACTCCGGGGAGGGCGCAGTATTTT. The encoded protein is CHAQQSLTPGRAQYF.

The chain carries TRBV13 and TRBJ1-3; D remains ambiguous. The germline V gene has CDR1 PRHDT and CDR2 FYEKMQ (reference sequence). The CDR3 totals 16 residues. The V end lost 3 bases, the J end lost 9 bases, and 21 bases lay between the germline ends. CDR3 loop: CASSFRAARGATTIYF. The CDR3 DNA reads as TGTGCCAGCAGCTTTAGGGCAGCCCGCGGCGCAACCACCATATATTTT.

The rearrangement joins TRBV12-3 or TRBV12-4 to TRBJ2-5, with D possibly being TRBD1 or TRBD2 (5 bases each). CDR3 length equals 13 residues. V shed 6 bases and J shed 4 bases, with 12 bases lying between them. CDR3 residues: CASRPSGGETQYF. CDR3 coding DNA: TGTGCCAGCAGGCCCTCTGGGGGAGAGACCCAGTACTTC.

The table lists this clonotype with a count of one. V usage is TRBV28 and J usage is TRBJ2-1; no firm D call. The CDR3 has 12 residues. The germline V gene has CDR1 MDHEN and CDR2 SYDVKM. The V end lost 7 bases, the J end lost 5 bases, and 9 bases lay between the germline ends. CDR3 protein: CASTAANNEQFF. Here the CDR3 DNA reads TGTGCCAGCACGGCGGCCAACAATGAGCAGTTCTTC. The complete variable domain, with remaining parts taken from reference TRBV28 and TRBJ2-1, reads DVKVTQSSRYLVKRTGEKVFLECVQDMDHENMFWYRQDPGLGLRLIYFSYDVKMKEKGDIPEGYSVSREKKERFSLILESASTNQTSMYLCASTAANNEQFFGPGTRLTVL.

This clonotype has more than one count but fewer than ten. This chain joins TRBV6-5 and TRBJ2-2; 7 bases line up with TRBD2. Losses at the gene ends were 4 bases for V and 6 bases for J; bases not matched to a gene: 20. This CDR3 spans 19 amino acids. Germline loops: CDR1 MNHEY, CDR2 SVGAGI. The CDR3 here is CASSSEKTTTGRPAGELFF. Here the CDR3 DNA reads TGTGCCAGCAGTTCGGAAAAGACAACCACCGGGAGGCCGGCCGGGGAGCTGTTTTTT.

This chain's CDR3 is CASSVGQIPTNEKLFF. The CDR3 DNA reads as TGCGCCAGCAGCGTCGGACAGATACCAACTAATGAAAAACTGTTTTTT. The V and J genes are TRBV5-1 and TRBJ1-4; perhaps TRBD1 as D (6 bases). V shed 4 bases and J shed 0 bases, with 13 bases lying between them. The CDR3 runs to 16 residues. Germline V gives CDR1 SGHRS, CDR2 YFSETQ.

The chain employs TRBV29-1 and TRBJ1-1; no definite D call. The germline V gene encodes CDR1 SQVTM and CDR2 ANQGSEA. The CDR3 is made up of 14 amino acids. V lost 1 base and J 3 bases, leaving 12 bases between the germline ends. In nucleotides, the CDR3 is TGCAGCGTTGAAGGTCTGATGTGGGACACTGAAGCTTTCTTT. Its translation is CSVEGLMWDTEAFF.

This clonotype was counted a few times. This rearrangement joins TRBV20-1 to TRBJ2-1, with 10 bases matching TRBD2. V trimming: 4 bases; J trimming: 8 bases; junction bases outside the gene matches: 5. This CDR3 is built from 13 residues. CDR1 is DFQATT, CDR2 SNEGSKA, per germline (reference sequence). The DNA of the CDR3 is TGCAGTGCTATACTAGCGGGGCTGTATGAGCAGTTCTTC. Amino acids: CSAILAGLYEQFF.

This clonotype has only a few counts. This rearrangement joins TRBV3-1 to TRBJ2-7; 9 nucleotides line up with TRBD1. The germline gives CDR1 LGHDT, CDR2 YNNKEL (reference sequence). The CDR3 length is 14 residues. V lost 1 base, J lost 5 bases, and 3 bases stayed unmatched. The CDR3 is CASSQGTGAHEQYF. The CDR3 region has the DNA TGTGCCAGCAGCCAAGGGACAGGGGCCCACGAGCAGTACTTC.

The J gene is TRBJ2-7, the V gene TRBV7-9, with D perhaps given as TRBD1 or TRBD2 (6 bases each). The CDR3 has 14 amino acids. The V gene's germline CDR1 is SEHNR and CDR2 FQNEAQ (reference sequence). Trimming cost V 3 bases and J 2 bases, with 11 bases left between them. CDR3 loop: CASSFGGGPYEQYF. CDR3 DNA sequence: TGTGCCAGCAGCTTCGGGGGCGGGCCCTACGAGCAGTACTTC.

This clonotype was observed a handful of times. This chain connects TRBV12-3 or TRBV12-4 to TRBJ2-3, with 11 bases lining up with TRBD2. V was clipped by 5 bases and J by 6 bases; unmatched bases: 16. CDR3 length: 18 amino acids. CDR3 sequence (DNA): TGTGCCAGCAGTCCCCACGCTAGCGGGGGGCCCTCGTCGGATACGCAGTATTTT. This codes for CASSPHASGGPSSDTQYF.

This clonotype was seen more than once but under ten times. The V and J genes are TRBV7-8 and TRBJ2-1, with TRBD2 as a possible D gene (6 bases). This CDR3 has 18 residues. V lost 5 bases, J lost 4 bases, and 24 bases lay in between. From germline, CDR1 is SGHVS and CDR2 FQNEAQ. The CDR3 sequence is CASSADRPGVLPYNEQFF. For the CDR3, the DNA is TGTGCCAGCAGCGCAGATCGCCCGGGGGTCCTTCCTTACAATGAGCAGTTCTTC. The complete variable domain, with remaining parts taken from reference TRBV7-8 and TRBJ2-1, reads GAGVSQSPRYKVAKRGQDVALRCDPISGHVSLFWYQQALGQGPEFLTYFQNEAQLDKSGLPSDRFFAERPEGSVSTLKIQRTQQEDSAVYLCASSADRPGVLPYNEQFFGPGTRLTVL.

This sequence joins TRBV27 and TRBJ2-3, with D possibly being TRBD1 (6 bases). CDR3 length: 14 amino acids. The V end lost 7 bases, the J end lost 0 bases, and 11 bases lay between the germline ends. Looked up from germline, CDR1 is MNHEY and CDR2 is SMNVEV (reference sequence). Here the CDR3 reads CASTQGSSTDTQYF. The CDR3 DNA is TGTGCCAGCACTCAGGGGTCTAGCACAGATACGCAGTATTTT.

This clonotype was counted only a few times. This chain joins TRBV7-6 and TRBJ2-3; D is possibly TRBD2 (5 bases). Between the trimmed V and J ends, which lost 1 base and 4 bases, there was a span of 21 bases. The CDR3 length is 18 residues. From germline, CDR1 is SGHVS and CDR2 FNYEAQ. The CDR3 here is CASSLGPGTRVRPDTQYF. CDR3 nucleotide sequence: TGTGCCAGCAGCTTAGGCCCAGGAACTAGGGTCCGCCCAGATACGCAGTATTTT.

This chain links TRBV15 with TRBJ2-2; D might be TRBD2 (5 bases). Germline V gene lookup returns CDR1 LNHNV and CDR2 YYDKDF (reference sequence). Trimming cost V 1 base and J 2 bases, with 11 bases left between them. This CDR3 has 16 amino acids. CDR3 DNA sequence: TGTGCCACCAGCAGAGCCGCGGGCCTCAACACCGGGGAGCTGTTTTTT. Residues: CATSRAAGLNTGELFF.

CDR3 in DNA: TGCAGTGCTCTTGAACGGGACAGGGGATACGAGCAGTACTTC. Amino acids: CSALERDRGYEQYF. The V gene is TRBV20-1, the J gene TRBJ2-7; 10 nucleotides line up with TRBD1. Germline V gene sequence: CDR1 DFQATT, CDR2 SNEGSKA (reference sequence). The trim removed 5 bases at V and 4 bases at J, leaving 8 bases unmatched. CDR3 size: 14 residues.

CDR3 DNA: TGTGCCTGGAGCGACAGCGGGGGGGCCTACGAGCAGTACTTC. Amino acid sequence: CAWSDSGGAYEQYF. The rearrangement joins TRBV30 to TRBJ2-7; 10 positions agree with TRBD2. Germline V lookup: CDR1 GTSNPN, CDR2 SVGIG (reference sequence). After removal of 3 bases from V and 2 bases from J, the junction contained 4 bases not matched to a gene. CDR3 length equals 14 residues.

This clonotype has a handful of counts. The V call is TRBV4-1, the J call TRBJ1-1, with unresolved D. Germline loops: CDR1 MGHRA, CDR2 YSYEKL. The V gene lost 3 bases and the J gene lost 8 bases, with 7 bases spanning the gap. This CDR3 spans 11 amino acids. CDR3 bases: TGCGCCAGCAGCCATGGCTCAGAAGCTTTCTTT. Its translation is CASSHGSEAFF.

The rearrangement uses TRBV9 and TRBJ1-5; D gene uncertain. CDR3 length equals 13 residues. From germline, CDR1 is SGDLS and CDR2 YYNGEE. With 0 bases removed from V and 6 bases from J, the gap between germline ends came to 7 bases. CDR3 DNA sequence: TGTGCCAGCAGCGTAGGTTCAGCTCAGCCCCAGCATTTT. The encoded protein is CASSVGSAQPQHF.

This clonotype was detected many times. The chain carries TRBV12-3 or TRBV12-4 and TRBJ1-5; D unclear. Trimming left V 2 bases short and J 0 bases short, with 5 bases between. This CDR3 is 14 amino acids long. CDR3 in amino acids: CASSLWDSNQPQHF. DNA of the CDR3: TGTGCCAGCAGTTTATGGGATAGCAATCAGCCCCAGCATTTT.

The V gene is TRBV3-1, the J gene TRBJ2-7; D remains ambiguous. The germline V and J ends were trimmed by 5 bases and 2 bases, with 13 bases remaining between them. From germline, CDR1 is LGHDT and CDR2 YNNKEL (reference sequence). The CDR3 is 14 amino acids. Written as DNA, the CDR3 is TGTGCCAGCAGCTCCGCAGGCCAGACCTACGAGCAGTACTTC. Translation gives CASSSAGQTYEQYF.

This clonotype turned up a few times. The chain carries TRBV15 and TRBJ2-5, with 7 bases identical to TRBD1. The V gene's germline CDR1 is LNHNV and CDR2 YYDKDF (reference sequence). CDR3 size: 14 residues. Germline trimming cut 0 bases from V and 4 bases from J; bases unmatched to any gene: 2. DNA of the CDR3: TGTGCCACCAGCAGAGATCGGACAGGAGAGACCCAGTACTTC. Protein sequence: CATSRDRTGETQYF.